This TCR beta chain was recovered during a study of blood T cell repertoires in COVID-19. Study-wide context: The samples span acute and convalescent COVID-19 from the United States, Italy and Spain. In each case, the material was cDNA or gDNA derived from T cells, B-cell-depleted T cells, or PBMCs.

Study processing details: Using reference gene primer amplification, nucleated cell counts were estimated. TCRdb's table, derived via immunoSEQ multiplex PCR, lists solely in-frame clones and lacks some. That table gives V, J and clone size, and the DNA gave D and trimming. The data contain over 200,000 clones, approximately 88% of them singletons. This clone was found once. The CDR3 contains 11 residues. Trimming took 5 bases from V and 10 from J, leaving 12 bases between them. Germline V gives CDR1 GTSNPN, CDR2 SVGIG (reference sequence). The specimen sequenced was peripheral blood. This TCR derives from a man aged 35-49 years with acute or convalescent COVID-19. The chain joins TRBV30 to TRBJ2-1; perhaps D is TRBD1 or TRBD2 (5 bases each). CDR3 sequence: CAWAGSGEQFF. The CDR3, as DNA: TGTGCCTGGGCGGGTTCAGGGGAGCAGTTCTTC.